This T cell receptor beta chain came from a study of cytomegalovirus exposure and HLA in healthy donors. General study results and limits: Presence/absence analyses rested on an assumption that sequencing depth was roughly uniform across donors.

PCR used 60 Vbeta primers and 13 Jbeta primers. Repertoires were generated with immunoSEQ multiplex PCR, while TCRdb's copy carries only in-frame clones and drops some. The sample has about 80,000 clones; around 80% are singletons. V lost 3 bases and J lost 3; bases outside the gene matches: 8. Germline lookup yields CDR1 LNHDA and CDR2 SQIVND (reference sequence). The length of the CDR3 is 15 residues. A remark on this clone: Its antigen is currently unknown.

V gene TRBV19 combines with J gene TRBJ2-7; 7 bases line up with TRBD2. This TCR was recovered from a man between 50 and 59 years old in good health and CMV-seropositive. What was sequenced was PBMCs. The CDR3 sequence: CASSITGTIGYEQYF. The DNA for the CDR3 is TGTGCCAGTAGTATCACCGGGACTATTGGCTACGAGCAGTACTTC.